A single sample is the source of the 12 T cell receptor beta chains below, sequenced in a study of vaccination and CD4 T cells after COVID-19. The antigens these receptors bind are not known. The Oncomine TCR Beta short-read assay was what sequenced the DNA obtained from cultured CD4+ T cells. Scientists extracted genomic DNA from CD4+ T cells grown in culture. Each CDR3 protein gets one entry after TCRdb re-called the PCR reads with MiXCR. The sample has some 9,200 distinct CDR3 sequences, 44% seen once; the top ten hold roughly 12%. The treatment was: roughly 10-day PBMC culture with coronavirus spike peptide pools or control peptides (ViraFEST assay). CD4+ T cells that came from the unexposed donor were collected before the COVID-19 pandemic (2011-2018). The specimen was CD4+ T cells from blood, cultured in vitro. The receptors were sampled from a human donor in good health.

This clonotype came up a few times. The rearrangement links TRBV7-2 to TRBJ2-5, with TRBD2 matching 9 bases. The CDR3 spans 15 residues. Germline V lookup: CDR1 SGHTA, CDR2 FQGNSA. Trimming removed 5 bases from V and 7 bases from J; junction bases left unmatched: 11. CDR3 DNA sequence: TGTGCCAGCAGCCGTCGGACTAGCGTTGTTTCGACCCAGTACTTC. It is translated as CASSRRTSVVSTQYF.

This clonotype has only a few counts. The chain recombines TRBV20-1 with TRBJ2-7; D not certain. The CDR3 spans 11 residues. Trimming shortened V by 5 bases and J by 2 bases, and 7 bases separated the two germline ends. Germline loops: CDR1 DFQATT, CDR2 SNEGSKA (reference sequence). CDR3 sequence reads: CSASRTYEQYF. The CDR3 DNA follows: TGCAGTGCTTCACGGACCTACGAGCAGTACTTC.

This sequence joins TRBV4-2 and TRBJ2-5, with 10 bases identical to TRBD2. This CDR3 has 17 amino acids. V shed 0 bases and J 5 bases; nucleotides not matched to a gene: 9. The germline V gene has CDR1 LGHNA and CDR2 YNFKEQ. CDR3 sequence: CASSQEASGSITETQYF. The CDR3 nucleotides are TGTGCCAGCAGCCAAGAGGCTAGCGGGAGTATTACGGAGACCCAGTACTTC.

V is TRBV7-9 and J is TRBJ1-5; no clear D. Trimming cost V 5 bases and J 6 bases, with 14 bases left between them. CDR1 is SEHNR and CDR2 is FQNEAQ in the germline V gene (reference sequence). CDR3 size: 14 residues. The CDR3: CASSQAGRGQPQHF. The DNA of the CDR3 is TGTGCCAGCAGCCAAGCGGGTCGGGGTCAGCCCCAGCATTTT.

This clonotype has more than one count but fewer than ten. The chain is built from TRBV10-3 and TRBJ2-5, with a weak D call TRBD2 (6 bases). The CDR3 extends over 12 amino acids. The germline V and J ends were trimmed by 8 bases and 1 base, with 8 bases remaining between them. CDR1 is ENHRY and CDR2 is SYGVKD in the germline V gene. DNA for the CDR3: TGTGCCATCGGGGGAGGCCAAGAGACCCAGTACTTC. This gives the protein CAIGGGQETQYF.

This clonotype was seen a few times. The V and J genes are TRBV20-1 and TRBJ1-5; no definite D call. This CDR3 has 14 amino acids. Trimming removed 1 base from V and 2 bases from J, with 9 bases in between. Germline V gives CDR1 DFQATT, CDR2 SNEGSKA (reference sequence). The CDR3 is CSARAAGGNQPQHF. The CDR3 DNA follows: TGCAGTGCTAGAGCAGCGGGCGGCAATCAGCCCCAGCATTTT.

This clonotype has only a few counts. The chain is built from TRBV28 and TRBJ1-1; D is undetermined. In germline, CDR1 is MDHEN, CDR2 SYDVKM. Trimming pared 5 bases from V and 1 base from J, leaving 8 bases between. This CDR3 spans 13 amino acids. CDR3 sequence (DNA): TGTGCCAGCAGTCCCTCCTGGAACACTGAAGCTTTCTTT. Encoded protein: CASSPSWNTEAFF. Based on the CDR3 plus reference TRBV28 and TRBJ1-1, the full variable domain is DVKVTQSSRYLVKRTGEKVFLECVQDMDHENMFWYRQDPGLGLRLIYFSYDVKMKEKGDIPEGYSVSREKKERFSLILESASTNQTSMYLCASSPSWNTEAFFGQGTRLTVV.

The chain recombines TRBV25-1 with TRBJ1-1, with D possibly TRBD1 on 5 matching bases. In germline, CDR1 is MGHDK, CDR2 SYGVNS. The V end was cut by 1 base, the J end by 1 base, with 10 bases between. This CDR3 spans 15 amino acids. The CDR3 DNA is TGTGCCAGCAGTGAATCACCAGGGTGGAACACTGAAGCTTTCTTT. It translates to CASSESPGWNTEAFF.

This clonotype was counted between two and nine times. CDR3 nucleotides: TGTGCCACCACAGGGACGCTTTACTATGGCTACACCTTC. This codes for CATTGTLYYGYTF. V and J are TRBV28 and TRBJ1-2, with D possibly being TRBD1 (6 bases). CDR1 MDHEN and CDR2 SYDVKM come from the germline V gene. Trimming removed 10 bases at V and 3 bases at J, with 15 bases between. The CDR3 contains 13 residues.

This clonotype has just a few counts. The chain carries TRBV28 and TRBJ2-1, with 8 bases fitting TRBD2. Germline V gives CDR1 MDHEN, CDR2 SYDVKM. Trimming took 6 bases from V and 7 from J; bases not matched to a gene: 11. The CDR3 length is 15 residues. CDR3 sequence: CASSGLAPPGNEQFF. CDR3 coding DNA: TGTGCCAGCAGCGGACTAGCCCCACCTGGGAATGAGCAGTTCTTC.

The V and J genes are TRBV6-1 and TRBJ2-1; 7 bases align to TRBD2. The CDR3 is made up of 13 amino acids. Losses at the gene ends were 6 bases for V and 3 bases for J; bases not matched to a gene: 2. Germline CDR1 MNHNS, CDR2 SASEGT. CDR3 nucleotide sequence: TGTGCCAGCAGGGGACTATTCTACAATGAGCAGTTCTTC. Translated: CASRGLFYNEQFF.

The chain uses TRBV7-9 and TRBJ1-1; D gene unclear. This CDR3 contains 14 residues. V lost 6 bases to trimming and J lost 1 base, with 12 bases between them. The germline V gene has CDR1 SEHNR and CDR2 FQNEAQ (reference sequence). The CDR3: CASRVTVSNTEAFF. CDR3 bases: TGTGCCAGCAGGGTCACGGTTTCGAACACTGAAGCTTTCTTT.